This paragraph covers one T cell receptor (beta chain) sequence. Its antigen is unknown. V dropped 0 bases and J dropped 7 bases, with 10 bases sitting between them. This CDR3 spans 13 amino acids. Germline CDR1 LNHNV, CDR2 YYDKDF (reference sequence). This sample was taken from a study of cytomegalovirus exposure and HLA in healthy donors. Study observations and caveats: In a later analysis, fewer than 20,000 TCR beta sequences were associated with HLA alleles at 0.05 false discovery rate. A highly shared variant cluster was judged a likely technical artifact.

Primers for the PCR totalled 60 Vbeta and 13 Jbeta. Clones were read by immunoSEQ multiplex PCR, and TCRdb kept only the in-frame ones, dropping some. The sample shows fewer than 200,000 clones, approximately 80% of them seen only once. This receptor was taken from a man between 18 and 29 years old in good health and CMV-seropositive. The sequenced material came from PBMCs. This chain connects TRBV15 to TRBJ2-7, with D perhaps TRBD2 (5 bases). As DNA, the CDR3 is TGTGCCACCAGCAGAGATTTCGGGGAAGAGCAGTACTTC. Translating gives CATSRDFGEEQYF.